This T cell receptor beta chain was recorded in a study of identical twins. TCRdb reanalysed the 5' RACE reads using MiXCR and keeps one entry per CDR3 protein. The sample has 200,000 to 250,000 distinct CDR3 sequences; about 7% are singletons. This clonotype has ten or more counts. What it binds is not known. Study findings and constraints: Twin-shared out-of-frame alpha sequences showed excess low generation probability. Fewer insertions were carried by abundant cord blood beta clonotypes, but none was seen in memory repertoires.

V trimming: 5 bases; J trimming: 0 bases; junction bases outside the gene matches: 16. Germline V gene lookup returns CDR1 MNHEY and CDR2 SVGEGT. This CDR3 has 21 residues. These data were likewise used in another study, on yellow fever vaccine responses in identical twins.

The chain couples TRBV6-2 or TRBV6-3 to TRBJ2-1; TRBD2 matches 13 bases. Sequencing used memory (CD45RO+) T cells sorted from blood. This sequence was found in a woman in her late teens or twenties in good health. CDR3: CASSTGLGEGLAGSSYNEQFF. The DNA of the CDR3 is TGTGCCAGCAGTACCGGGTTGGGGGAGGGACTAGCGGGAAGCTCCTACAATGAGCAGTTCTTC.